This is a list of T cell receptor beta chains from one sample in a study of shared clonotypes between healthy human individuals. Profiled with immunoSEQ multiplex PCR; TCRdb holds only in-frame clones, not every one. In the table there are almost 750,000 clones, approximately 77% of which are singletons. Material: memory CD4+ T cells sorted from blood. Receptors were obtained from a woman in her thirties in good health. CDR3s leave out the opening cysteine and the closing phenylalanine or tryptophan. Fields, in order: CDR3 protein, V gene, J gene, CDR3 length.

ASSINFGPYEQY	TRBV19	TRBJ2-7	12
ASSFMTGGEFEQY	TRBV5-1	TRBJ2-7	13
ASSLVSSNTGELF	TRBV7-9	TRBJ2-2	13
AWMMLMGEAF	TRBV30	TRBJ1-1	10
ASRLRHRDYETEAF	TRBV28	TRBJ1-1	14
ASSRNRGVTYEQY	TRBV27	TRBJ2-7	13
ASRKGRGSSGQETQY	TRBV2	TRBJ2-5	15
ASSQAGQSSGANVLT	TRBV4-2	TRBJ2-6	15
ASSTPGTGKNEQY	TRBV28	TRBJ2-7	13
ASKREEFSDTQY	TRBV6-5	TRBJ2-3	12
ASSLRGSDTQY	TRBV7-8	TRBJ2-3	11
AISELYQGDGYT	TRBV10-3	TRBJ1-2	12
ASSLYRLAGNTGELF	TRBV7-2	TRBJ2-2	15
AWRKQGVNEKLF	TRBV30	TRBJ1-4	12
ASSYARGLSRGGYT	TRBV6-5	TRBJ1-2	14
ASSPTGTSGNTIY	TRBV9	TRBJ1-3	13
ASSFPFETGDSNQPQH	TRBV28	TRBJ1-5	16
ASSSIGDRDMNEQF	TRBV27	TRBJ2-1	14
ASSKGVRVDEKLF	TRBV4-1	TRBJ1-4	13
ASSARGASNEKLF	TRBV9	TRBJ1-4	13
ASSSQETQY	TRBV11-2	TRBJ2-5	9
ASRLVVHEQF	TRBV6-1	TRBJ2-1	10
ASWRLAGKSGELF	TRBV18	TRBJ2-2	13
ASSLSGVGTGELF	TRBV7-3	TRBJ2-2	13
ASSLRTPTNEKLF	TRBV27	TRBJ1-4	13
ASSPLPYNEQF	TRBV7-7	TRBJ2-1	11
ASSLPPAFMGEQF	TRBV28	TRBJ2-1	13
ASSGTGGFHEQY	TRBV25-1	TRBJ2-7	12
ASSKGGRAPGANVLT	TRBV19	TRBJ2-6	15
SVRTTVNTEAF	TRBV29-1	TRBJ1-1	11
ASSLGPTSGNNEQF	TRBV5-4	TRBJ2-1	14
ASSPRDKNQPQH	TRBV18	TRBJ1-5	12
ASSITTANYGYT	TRBV19	TRBJ1-2	12